The T cell receptor beta chain under discussion was sequenced for a study of T cells in Graves' hyperthyroidism and ophthalmopathy. RNA transcripts yielded amplified TCR beta CDR3 regions. Initially, a first-round RT-PCR of the TCR CDR3 employed the HTBI primer set. TCRdb re-analysed the multiplex PCR reads in MiXCR, keeping a single row per CDR3 protein. This table has roughly 49,000 distinct CDR3 sequences, roughly 51% appearing once. Diagnostic decisions used clinical symptoms, serum thyroxine and TRAb, thyroid ultrasound and orbital computed tomography. General observations from the study: Ophthalmopathy got predicted by the model a median roughly 6.1 months before its onset.

The germline V gene has CDR1 SGDLS and CDR2 YYNGEE. Trimming removed 8 bases from V and 2 bases from J; junction bases left unmatched: 10. There are 15 residues in the CDR3. As for this clonotype: The antigen remains undetermined.

Sequencing used peripheral blood or thyroid tissue (not recorded which). The TCR originated in a man aged 18 to 30 with Graves' hyperthyroidism. The J gene is TRBJ2-5, the V gene TRBV9, with TRBD2 matching 9 bases. Here the CDR3 reads CASGSGGVWQETQYF. The CDR3 DNA reads TGTGCCAGTGGTAGCGGGGGAGTGTGGCAAGAGACCCAGTACTTC.